This T cell receptor beta chain is from a study of T cell responses to AZD1222 COVID-19 vaccine. On the study more broadly: Pooled together were second doses at about 4 or about 12 weeks.

Method: immunoSEQ multiplex PCR; TCRdb's copy keeps in-frame clones and lacks some. The repertoire holds around 190,000 clones, with 80% to 90% as singletons. Study-wide findings and caveats: Clonal diversity was possibly underestimated, and white British individuals and females predominated among donors.

On this clone itself: Its target is not known.

The V gene end was trimmed by 4 bases and the J gene end by 4 bases; junction bases not matched to a gene: 8. The length of the CDR3 is 15 residues. Germline values: CDR1 SGDLS, CDR2 YYNGEE. The sequence came from an adult in good health. Material: peripheral blood, obtained on day 0 of AZD1222 vaccination. The chain couples TRBV9 to TRBJ2-5, with 9 positions matching TRBD1. The CDR3 spells CASSPGQGLRETQYF. The CDR3 DNA sequence: TGTGCCAGCAGCCCCGGACAGGGGTTGAGAGAGACCCAGTACTTC.